The 4 T cell receptor beta chains given below trace back to one sample, sequenced in a study of liver allograft versus peripheral blood T cells (dated by TCRdb to the early 2020s). Some background on the complete study: The study compared T cell receptor repertoires found within transplanted livers against repertoires in the peripheral blood of liver transplant recipients.

The instrument was an Illumina MiSeq. Through fastp at Q25 and MiXCR, TCRdb rebuilt clones from the public reads, retaining in-frame beta chains. All rows with the same CDR3 protein become a single entry with the most common DNA and genes. Counted in this sample were around 1,600 distinct CDR3 sequences; around 16% of them appeared once. In total, the top ten clones hold 6.6% of the sample. The receptors originated from a human patient who had a liver transplant. After a transplant, the graft donor may have provided part of the T cells.

Within the sample, this clonotype is medium-sized. CDR3 in amino acids: CSARVKPPREQYF. CDR3 DNA: TGCAGTGCTAGAGTAAAGCCCCCTCGAGAGCAGTACTTC. The chain joins TRBV20-1 to TRBJ2-7; D is ambiguous. The CDR3 sequence is 13 residues long. Germline V gene lookup returns CDR1 DFQATT and CDR2 SNEGSKA (reference sequence). With 1 base removed from V and 7 bases from J, the gap between germline ends came to 14 bases.

The V and J genes are TRBV20-1 and TRBJ1-1, with 9 positions matching TRBD1. Germline-derived CDR1 and CDR2 are DFQATT and SNEGSKA (reference sequence). The J segment lost 5 bases and the V segment lost 6 bases, leaving 10 bases of the junction unmatched. The CDR3 covers 14 residues. The CDR3 spells CSATGGNLATEAFF. In DNA form, the CDR3 reads TGCAGTGCGACAGGGGGAAACCTAGCGACTGAAGCTTTCTTT.

This clonotype is medium-sized. V usage is TRBV20-1 and J usage is TRBJ1-6; 7 bases line up with TRBD1. V was pared by 1 base and J by 10 bases, with 7 bases of the junction left unmatched. Germline CDR1 DFQATT, CDR2 SNEGSKA (reference sequence). The CDR3 is 14 amino acids. The CDR3 region is CSARVQGLGSPLHF. Written as DNA, the CDR3 is TGCAGTGCTAGAGTACAGGGGTTAGGGTCACCCCTCCACTTT.

In this sample, this clonotype is medium-sized (0.01 to 0.1%). The rearrangement uses TRBV30 and TRBJ1-5; 9 nucleotides match TRBD1. The germline V gene encodes CDR1 GTSNPN and CDR2 SVGIG (reference sequence). The CDR3 totals 14 residues. After removal of 2 bases from V and 7 bases from J, the junction contained 6 bases not matched to a gene. Here the CDR3 DNA reads TGTGCCTGGAGTCAAGACAGGGGGGGGCAGCCCCAGCATTTT. This codes for CAWSQDRGGQPQHF.